This T cell receptor beta chain comes out of a study of blood T cells in healthy people across ages (dated by TCRdb to about 2015). About the investigation overall: In model experiments, template switching captured roughly one uniquely barcoded TCR beta cDNA molecule for every two T cells. To track age-related changes in TCR beta repertoire diversity, the study relied on deep sequencing normalized with unique cDNA molecular identifiers. The donors were divided into four age groups: young (average around 16 years), middle-aged (under 40), aged (approximately 62) and long-lived (82). For two donors (one aged 18 to 29 and one aged 80 or older), the study analyzed two additional independent replicas of 1 million unique cDNA reads from the same blood draw.

Donors were about 36 systemically healthy Caucasian individuals from Russia aged roughly 6 to 90 years. Each donor gave approximately 9.4 milliliters of peripheral blood, drawn into EDTA-treated Vacutainer tubes. PBMCs were isolated by Ficoll-Paque density-gradient centrifugation, with at least 6 million obtained per sample. Total RNA was extracted from PBMCs with Trizol reagent, with at least 5.5 micrograms obtained per sample. For every donor, flow cytometry on a PBMC aliquot measured the percentage of naive CD45RAhigh/CD27high T cells. Study-level results and caveats: Because profiling used bulk unsorted PBMCs, naive and antigen-experienced compartments could not be compared conclusively. Estimates of total diversity based on one million sequenced T cells were considered lower bounds and underestimates. The percentage of naive T cells measured by flow cytometry correlated strongly with observed TCR beta diversity. Observed TCR beta diversity per million T cells fell roughly linearly with age, and a significant reduction was already apparent by age around 40. Because the CMV infection status of the donors was unknown, age-related changes in expanded clonotypes may potentially have been confounded. Compared with the aged group, the long-lived group had more naive CD4+ T cells, fewer expanded clones and increased TCR diversity, a pattern suggesting age selection.

A remark on this clonotype: This clone's antigen is unknown. Qualities for individual bases were not recorded, and no much larger clone is one base off.

Libraries were prepared through 5' RACE. The instrument was an Illumina HiSeq 2500. A second PCR of about 6 to 12 cycles was run with a J-beta primer mix and a sample-barcoded 5' primer. Each TCR beta cDNA molecule received a unique molecular identifier from a template-switch 5' adaptor carrying 12 random nucleotides. At least 2.5 million CDR3-containing paired-end reads were obtained from each sample. All of the RNA was converted into first-strand cDNA using the Mint cDNA synthesis kit, with a TRBC-specific oligonucleotide serving as the primer. After uracil-DNA glycosylase treatment, a first 18-cycle PCR used universal primers M1SS and BC2_uni_R on all cDNA. In the original analysis: For normalization, 1 million high-quality reads were randomly selected from each sample, with every read carrying a distinct molecular identifier. Reads sharing molecular identifiers were discarded rather than binned into consensus sequences. MiTCR, with a Q25 quality threshold and the strictest error-elimination algorithm, was used for CDR3 identification, clonotype clustering and error correction. Lower-bound total TCR beta diversity was estimated with a nonparametric unseen species model using Euler transformation. The raw public data were reprocessed by TCRdb itself: fastp quality trimming at Q25, MiXCR clonotype calling, in-frame beta chains only. CDR3 protein duplicates are merged, each entry listing the most common genes and DNA. The V and J calls reflect TCRdb's pipeline rather than the authors' work. In all, the sample holds some 940,000 distinct CDR3 sequences, and around 29% of those were seen once. Jointly, the top ten make up 9.5% to 13% of the sample.

The germline V gene encodes CDR1 SGHRS and CDR2 YFSETQ. Trimming takes 5 bases from V and 2 bases from J, and the germline ends sit 13 bases apart. Counted from cysteine to phenylalanine, this CDR3 has 14 amino acids. CDR3 DNA is the only sequence kept; it has 42 bases, read in frame from the first base. In addition, the sample was reused for a study of T cells of mothers and their children. As the second paper documents: Nine systemically healthy Caucasian individuals served as donors, namely three mothers together with their six children. cDNA synthesis used all of the extracted RNA, with around 1.5 ug of RNA in each 15 ul reaction. In the second PCR, the M1S primer introduced both the sample barcodes and 2-4 random nucleotides. Each mother yielded over 10 million TCR beta CDR3 reads and each child 2.5 million to 3 million reads. TCR recombination output is similarly shaped by thymic selection in related and unrelated pairs, with a minor effect exerted by inherited differences. Related mother-child pairs always showed normalized repertoire overlap that was slightly higher than in unrelated mother-child pairs, though the difference was never significant. No persistent microchimeric T cell clones were found, with a detection sensitivity of approximately 100 clones per million clonotypes. The study used deep NGS to compare TCR beta repertoires of mothers and children, seeking features distinguishing related mother-child pairs from unrelated individuals. The mean age was 40 +/- 4 years for the mothers and about 10 +/- 4 years for the children. After adapter ligation with NEBNext reagents, the libraries were sequenced on Illumina HiSeq 2000 with 100+100 nt paired-end reads. To avoid cross-contamination, the mother libraries and the child libraries were prepared a month apart and sequenced in separate runs. Each donor had between roughly 450,000 and 2,100,000 distinct TCR beta clonotypes identified. Naive TCR beta clonotypes were estimated from low-frequency clonotypes matched to each donor's FACS-determined naive share, without sorting.

This sequence uses TRBV5-1 and TRBJ2-5; the D segment is perhaps TRBD1 or TRBD2, each sharing 5 matched bases. This clonotype was obtained from a woman aged 40 to 55 in good health. Sequences were obtained from blood. The bases are TGCGCCAGCAGAATCGGGACCGGACAAGAGACCCAGTACTTC. Protein translation: CASRIGTGQETQYF.